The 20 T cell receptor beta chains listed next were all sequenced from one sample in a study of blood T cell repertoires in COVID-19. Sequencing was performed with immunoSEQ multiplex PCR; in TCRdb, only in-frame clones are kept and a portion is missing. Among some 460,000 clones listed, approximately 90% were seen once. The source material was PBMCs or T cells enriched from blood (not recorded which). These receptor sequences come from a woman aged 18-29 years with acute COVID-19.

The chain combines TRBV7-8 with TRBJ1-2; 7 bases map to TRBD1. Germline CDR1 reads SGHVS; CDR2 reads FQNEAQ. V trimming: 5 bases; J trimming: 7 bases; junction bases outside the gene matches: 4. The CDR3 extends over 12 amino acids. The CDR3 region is CASSPDRVGYTF. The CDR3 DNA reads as TGTGCCAGCAGCCCAGACAGGGTTGGCTACACCTTC. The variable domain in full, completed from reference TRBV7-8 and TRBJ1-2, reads GAGVSQSPRYKVAKRGQDVALRCDPISGHVSLFWYQQALGQGPEFLTYFQNEAQLDKSGLPSDRFFAERPEGSVSTLKIQRTQQEDSAVYLCASSPDRVGYTFGSGTRLTVV.

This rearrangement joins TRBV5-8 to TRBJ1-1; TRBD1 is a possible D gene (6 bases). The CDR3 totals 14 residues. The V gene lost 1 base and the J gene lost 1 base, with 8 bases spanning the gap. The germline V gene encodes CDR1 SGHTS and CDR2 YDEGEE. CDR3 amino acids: CASSLQGTNTEAFF. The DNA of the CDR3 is TGTGCCAGCAGCTTGCAGGGGACGAACACTGAAGCTTTCTTT. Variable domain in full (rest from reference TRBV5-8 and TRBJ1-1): EAGVTQSPTHLIKTRGQQATLRCSPISGHTSVYWYQQALGLGLQFLLWYDEGEERNRGNFPPRFSGRQFPNYSSELNVNALELEDSALYLCASSLQGTNTEAFFGQGTRLTVV.

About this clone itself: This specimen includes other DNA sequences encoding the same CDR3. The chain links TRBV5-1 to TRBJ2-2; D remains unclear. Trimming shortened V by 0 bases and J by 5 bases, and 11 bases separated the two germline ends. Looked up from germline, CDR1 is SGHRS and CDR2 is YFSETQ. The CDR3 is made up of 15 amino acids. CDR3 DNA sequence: TGCGCCAGCAGCTTGGCCGCCGCTAATACCGGGGAGCTGTTTTTT. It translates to CASSLAAANTGELFF.

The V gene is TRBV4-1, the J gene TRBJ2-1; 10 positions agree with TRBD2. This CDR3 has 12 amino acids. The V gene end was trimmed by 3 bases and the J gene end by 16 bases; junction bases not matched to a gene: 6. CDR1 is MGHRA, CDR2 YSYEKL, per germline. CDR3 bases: TGCGCCAGCAGCCAGCTAGCGGGAGAAAGATTCTTC. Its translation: CASSQLAGERFF.

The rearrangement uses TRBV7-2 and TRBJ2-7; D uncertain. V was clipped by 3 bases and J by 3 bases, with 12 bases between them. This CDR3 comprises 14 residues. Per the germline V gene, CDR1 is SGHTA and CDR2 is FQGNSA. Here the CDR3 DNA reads TGTGCCAGCAGCTTCTCCAACTCTTACTACGAGCAGTACTTC. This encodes CASSFSNSYYEQYF.

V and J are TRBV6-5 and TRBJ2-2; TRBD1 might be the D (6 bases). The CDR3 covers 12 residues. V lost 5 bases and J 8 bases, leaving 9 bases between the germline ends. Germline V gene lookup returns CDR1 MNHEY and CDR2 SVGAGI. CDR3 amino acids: CASSNREGELFF. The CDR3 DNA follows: TGTGCCAGCAGTAACAGGGAAGGGGAGCTGTTTTTT.

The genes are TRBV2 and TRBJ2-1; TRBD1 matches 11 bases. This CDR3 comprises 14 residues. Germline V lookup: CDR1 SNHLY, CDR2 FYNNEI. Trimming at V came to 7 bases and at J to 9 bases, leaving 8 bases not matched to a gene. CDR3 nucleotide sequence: TGTGCCAGCACCCCGGACAGGGGGCATGGTGAGCAGTTCTTC. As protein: CASTPDRGHGEQFF.

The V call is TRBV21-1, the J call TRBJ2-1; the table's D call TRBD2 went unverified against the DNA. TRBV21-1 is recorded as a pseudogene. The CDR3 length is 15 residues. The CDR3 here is CASSKGRGDYNEQFF. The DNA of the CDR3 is TGTGCCAGCAGCAAAGGGCGCGGGGACTACAATGAGCAGTTCTTC.

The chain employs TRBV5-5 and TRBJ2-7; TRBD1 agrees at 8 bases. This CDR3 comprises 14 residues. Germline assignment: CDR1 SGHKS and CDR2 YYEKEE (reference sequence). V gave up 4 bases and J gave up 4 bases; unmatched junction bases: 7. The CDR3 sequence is CASSRPGQEYEQYF. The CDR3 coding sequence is TGTGCCAGCAGCCGTCCGGGACAGGAATACGAGCAGTACTTC.

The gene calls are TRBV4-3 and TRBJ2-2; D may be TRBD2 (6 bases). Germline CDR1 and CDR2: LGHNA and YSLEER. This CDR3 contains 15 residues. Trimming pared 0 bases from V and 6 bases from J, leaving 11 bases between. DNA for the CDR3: TGCGCCAGCAGCCAAGATGCGGGAAGGGCCGGGGAGCTGTTTTTT. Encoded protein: CASSQDAGRAGELFF.

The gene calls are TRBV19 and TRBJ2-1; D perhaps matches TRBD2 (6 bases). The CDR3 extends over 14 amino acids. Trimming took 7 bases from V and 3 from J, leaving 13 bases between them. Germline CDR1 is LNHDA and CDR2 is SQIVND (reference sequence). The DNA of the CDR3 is TGTGCCAGTATCGGCGGGGTCCTCTACAATGAGCAGTTCTTC. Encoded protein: CASIGGVLYNEQFF.

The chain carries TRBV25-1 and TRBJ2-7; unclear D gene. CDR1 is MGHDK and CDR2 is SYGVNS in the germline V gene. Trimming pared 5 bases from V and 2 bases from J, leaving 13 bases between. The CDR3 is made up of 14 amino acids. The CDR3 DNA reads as TGTGCCAGCAGTCCCCTGAGCAGCGCCTACGAGCAGTACTTC. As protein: CASSPLSSAYEQYF.

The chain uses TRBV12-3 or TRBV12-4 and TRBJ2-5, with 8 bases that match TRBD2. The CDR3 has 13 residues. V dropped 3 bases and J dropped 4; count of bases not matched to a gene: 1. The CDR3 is CASSFSGAETQYF. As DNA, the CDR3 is TGTGCCAGCAGTTTTAGCGGGGCAGAGACCCAGTACTTC.

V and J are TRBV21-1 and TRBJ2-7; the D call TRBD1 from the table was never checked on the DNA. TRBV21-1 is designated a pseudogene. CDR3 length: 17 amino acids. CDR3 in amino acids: CASSKKKDRGTTYEQYF. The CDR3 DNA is TGTGCCAGCAGCAAAAAAAAAGACAGGGGGACTACCTACGAGCAGTACTTC.

For the CDR3, the DNA is TGTGCCAGCAGCTTAAACTACTTCTATAGCAATCAGCCCCAGCATTTT. As protein: CASSLNYFYSNQPQHF. The J gene is TRBJ1-5, the V gene TRBV5-5; no firm D call. Trimming pared 2 bases from V and 0 bases from J, leaving 12 bases between. Germline V gives CDR1 SGHKS, CDR2 YYEKEE (reference sequence). This CDR3 has 16 amino acids.

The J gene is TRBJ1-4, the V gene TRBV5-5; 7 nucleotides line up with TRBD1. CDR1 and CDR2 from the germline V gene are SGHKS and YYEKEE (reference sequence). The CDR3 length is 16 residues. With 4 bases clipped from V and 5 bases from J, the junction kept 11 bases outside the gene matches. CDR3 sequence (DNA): TGTGCCAGCAGCGGATTACAGGGGTCGGGCAATGAAAAACTGTTTTTT. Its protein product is CASSGLQGSGNEKLFF.

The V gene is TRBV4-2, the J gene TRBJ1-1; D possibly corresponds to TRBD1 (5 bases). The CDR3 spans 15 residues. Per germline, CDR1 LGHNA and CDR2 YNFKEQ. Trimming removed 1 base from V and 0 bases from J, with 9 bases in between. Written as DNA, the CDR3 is TGTGCCAGCAGCCAAGCGACAGCCTTGAACACTGAAGCTTTCTTT. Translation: CASSQATALNTEAFF.

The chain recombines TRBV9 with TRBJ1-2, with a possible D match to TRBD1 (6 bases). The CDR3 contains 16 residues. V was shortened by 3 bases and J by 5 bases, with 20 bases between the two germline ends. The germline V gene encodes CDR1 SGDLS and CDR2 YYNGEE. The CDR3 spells CASSGFRDTYGYGYTF. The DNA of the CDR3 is TGTGCCAGCAGCGGATTCCGGGACACCTATGGGTATGGCTACACCTTC.

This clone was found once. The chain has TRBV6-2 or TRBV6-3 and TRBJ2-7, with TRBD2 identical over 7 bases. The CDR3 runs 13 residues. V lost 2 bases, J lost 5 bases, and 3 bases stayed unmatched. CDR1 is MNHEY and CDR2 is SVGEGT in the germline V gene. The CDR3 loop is CASSYGRGHEQYF. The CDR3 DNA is TGTGCCAGCAGTTACGGGAGGGGCCACGAGCAGTACTTC.

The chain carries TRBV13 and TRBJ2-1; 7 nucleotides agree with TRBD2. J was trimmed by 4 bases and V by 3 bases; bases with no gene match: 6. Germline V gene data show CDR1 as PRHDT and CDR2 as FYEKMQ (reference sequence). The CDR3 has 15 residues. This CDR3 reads CASSFFSGIYNEQFF. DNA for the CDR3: TGTGCCAGCAGCTTTTTCAGCGGGATATACAATGAGCAGTTCTTC.